This TCR beta chain was recorded in a study of T cell changes during pregnancy in multiple sclerosis. Looked up from germline, CDR1 is LNHDA and CDR2 is SQIVND (reference sequence). V lost 1 base and J lost 3, with 6 bases in between. This CDR3 is built from 13 residues. Generated by immunoSEQ multiplex PCR, the TCRdb table keeps only in-frame clones and is missing some. The data contain about 110,000 clones, approximately 93% of them singletons. The material sequenced was peripheral blood, taken after pregnancy. The clonotype originates from a female donor with multiple sclerosis, enrolled in a pregnancy study. The chain uses TRBV19 and TRBJ1-2; D not resolved. The CDR3 nucleotides read TGTGCCAGTAGTATAGTGGCAGACTATGGCTACACCTTC. Residues: CASSIVADYGYTF.